The clone carrying this T cell receptor (beta chain) was observed at least ten times. Its antigen is still unknown. This sample stems from a study of T-cell reconstitution after alpha-beta-depleted transplantation in children. Study results and limitations: It was reported that alpha-beta T cells came from several hundred expanded graft clones (about two months after transplant). T-cell numbers and diversity, one year after transplant, stemmed largely from T cells that were newly produced. The origin of high day-60 TCRbeta diversity in some patients lay in surviving recipient T cells and thymic progenitors.

The CDR3 totals 17 residues. V was cut by 0 bases and J by 3 bases, with 15 bases left in between. CDR1 is SGHTA, CDR2 FQGNSA, per germline. Preparing the TCRbeta library involved the use of unique molecular identifiers. TCRdb reanalysed the PCR reads using MiXCR and keeps one entry per CDR3 protein. The sample carries 600,000 to 800,000 distinct CDR3 sequences, less than 15% recorded once. V gene TRBV7-2 combines with J gene TRBJ2-1, with TRBD2 as a possible D gene (7 bases). The origin of this receptor is a girl aged 2-10 years with congenital amegakaryocytic thrombocytopenia, due to receive a stem cell transplant. Sequences were derived from PBMCs, sampled before TCRalphabeta/CD19-depleted stem cell transplant. CDR3 coding DNA: TGTGCCAGCAGCTTAGCATACCGGGGAGGGGGCTACAATGAGCAGTTCTTC. It specifies CASSLAYRGGGYNEQFF.